This TCR beta chain was sequenced for a study of blood T cell repertoires in COVID-19. Method: immunoSEQ multiplex PCR; TCRdb's copy keeps in-frame clones and lacks some. Here the sample spans around 280,000 clones, 87% being singletons. CDR1 is LGHNA, CDR2 YNFKEQ, per germline. V lost 0 bases and J lost 4; bases outside the gene matches: 7. The CDR3 length is 17 residues. The sequence was obtained from a woman aged 35 to 49 who had recovered from COVID-19. The V call is TRBV4-2, the J call TRBJ2-1; 9 bases agree with TRBD2. The sample consisted of PBMCs or T cells enriched from blood (not recorded which). As DNA, the CDR3 is TGTGCCAGCAGCCAAGATTCTGAACTAGCGGGTTACAATGAGCAGTTCTTC. Protein product: CASSQDSELAGYNEQFF.